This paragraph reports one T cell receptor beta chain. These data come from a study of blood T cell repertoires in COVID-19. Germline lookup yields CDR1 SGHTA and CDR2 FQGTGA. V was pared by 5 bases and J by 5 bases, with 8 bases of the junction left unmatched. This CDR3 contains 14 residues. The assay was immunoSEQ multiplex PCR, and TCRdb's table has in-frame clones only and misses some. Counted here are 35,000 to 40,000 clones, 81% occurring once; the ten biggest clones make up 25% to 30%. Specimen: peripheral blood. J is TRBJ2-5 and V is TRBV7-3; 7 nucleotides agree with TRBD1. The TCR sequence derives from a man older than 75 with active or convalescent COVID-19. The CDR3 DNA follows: TGTGCCAGCAGCCCACAGCTCAGGGGGGAGACCCAGTACTTC. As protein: CASSPQLRGETQYF.